The 18 T cell receptor beta chains listed next were all sequenced from one sample in a study of OX40 agonist ivuxolimab in advanced cancers. Here immunoSEQ multiplex PCR was the method, and the copy in TCRdb shows in-frame clones only, minus some. The data contain roughly 58,000 clones, 87% of them singletons. The sample in question was CD4+ or CD8+ T cells sorted from blood, obtained in a trial of the OX40 agonist ivuxolimab. The receptors originated from an adult with an advanced solid tumor such as melanoma, head and neck, liver or kidney cancer.

V is TRBV19 and J is TRBJ1-2; D might be TRBD1 (5 bases). Trimming took 6 bases from V and 4 from J, leaving 15 bases between them. The CDR3 has 14 residues. Germline values: CDR1 LNHDA, CDR2 SQIVND (reference sequence). The CDR3 DNA reads TGTGCCAGTAGGGCGGCGGACACCCCCTATGGCTACACCTTC. This translates into CASRAADTPYGYTF.

The rearrangement joins TRBV11-1 to TRBJ2-7; the match to TRBD2 covers 10 bases. CDR3 size: 14 residues. Germline lookup yields CDR1 SGHAT and CDR2 FQDESV (reference sequence). Losses at the gene ends were 5 bases for V and 7 bases for J; bases not matched to a gene: 8. Written as DNA, the CDR3 is TGTGCCAGCAGCCGAGGGACTAGCGTCGGGGAGCAGTACTTC. This translates into CASSRGTSVGEQYF.

The CDR3 is CASSPSLGSGRAKQFF. DNA of the CDR3: TGTGCCAGCAGTCCCTCACTCGGAAGCGGGAGGGCCAAACAGTTCTTC. The chain is built from TRBV11-3 and TRBJ2-1, with TRBD2 identical over 10 bases. This CDR3 has 16 amino acids. V trimming: 6 bases; J trimming: 13 bases; junction bases outside the gene matches: 18. CDR1 is SGHNT and CDR2 is YENEEA in the germline V gene. The full variable domain, in which reference TRBV11-3 and TRBJ2-1 provide the parts outside the CDR3, is EAGVVQSPRYKIIEKKQPVAFWCNPISGHNTLYWYLQNLGQGPELLIRYENEEAVDDSQLPKDRFSAERLKGVDSTLKIQPAELGDSAVYLCASSPSLGSGRAKQFFGPGTRLTVL.

The rearrangement joins TRBV6-5 to TRBJ2-3; possibly TRBD2 for D (5 bases). CDR3 length equals 14 residues. The germline CDR1 and CDR2 sequences are MNHEY and SVGAGI. Trimming left V 7 bases short and J 0 bases short, with 11 bases between. The CDR3: CASTRSGSTDTQYF. The CDR3 DNA follows: TGTGCCAGCACCCGAAGCGGAAGCACAGATACGCAGTATTTT.

This clone was found a few times. V usage is TRBV29-1 and J usage is TRBJ2-5; 11 nucleotides match TRBD1. This CDR3 comprises 13 residues. With V trimmed by 1 base and J by 7 bases, 2 bases remained unmatched. Germline loops: CDR1 SQVTM, CDR2 ANQGSEA. The CDR3 DNA follows: TGCAGCGTTGAAGCCGGGACAGGGGGGACCCAGTACTTC. This translates into CSVEAGTGGTQYF.

This chain uses TRBV18 with TRBJ2-1; D perhaps matches TRBD1 (6 bases). Deletions cut 4 bases from V and 1 base from J, with 8 bases between. Germline V gene lookup returns CDR1 KGHSH and CDR2 LQKENI. The CDR3 consists of 14 residues. CDR3 DNA: TGTGCCAGCTCACGGACAGAGTCCTACAATGAGCAGTTCTTC. Translation: CASSRTESYNEQFF.

This chain connects TRBV10-3 to TRBJ1-5; D may be TRBD1 (6 bases). Between the trimmed V and J ends, which lost 3 bases and 5 bases, there was a span of 14 bases. CDR1 and CDR2 from the germline V gene are ENHRY and SYGVKD. The CDR3 has 15 amino acids. CDR3 region: CAISDPLRGDQPQHF. The CDR3 DNA reads TGTGCCATCAGTGACCCCTTGAGGGGGGATCAGCCCCAGCATTTT.

The V call is TRBV14, the J call TRBJ1-1; 10 positions agree with TRBD1. V lost 3 bases and J lost 6; bases outside the gene matches: 7. Germline lookup yields CDR1 SGHDN and CDR2 FVKESK. The CDR3 spans 15 residues. The CDR3: CASSHLDRGLAEAFF. Here the CDR3 DNA reads TGTGCCAGCAGCCACTTGGACAGGGGGTTGGCTGAAGCTTTCTTT.

This clone was counted once. The chain couples TRBV7-6 to TRBJ1-2, with D unclear. Trimming took 0 bases from V and 6 from J, leaving 14 bases between them. Germline V gives CDR1 SGHVS, CDR2 FNYEAQ. The CDR3 runs 15 residues. CDR3 coding DNA: TGTGCCAGCAGCTTAGCAGGCGCTCAAACCGATGGCTACACCTTC. It is translated as CASSLAGAQTDGYTF.

V is TRBV30 and J is TRBJ2-1; 7 nucleotides match TRBD2. This CDR3 has 14 amino acids. CDR1 and CDR2 from the germline V gene are GTSNPN and SVGIG (reference sequence). V lost 3 bases, J lost 6 bases, and 8 bases stayed unmatched. DNA of the CDR3: TGTGCCTGGAGAAGCGGGATGGACCTCAATGAGCAGTTCTTC. Amino acids: CAWRSGMDLNEQFF.

V gene TRBV5-1 combines with J gene TRBJ2-3, with 10 bases aligning to TRBD2. CDR3 size: 15 residues. The germline gives CDR1 SGHRS, CDR2 YFSETQ. The V and J ends lost 3 bases and 2 bases, in that order; junction bases with no gene match: 3. CDR3 nucleotides: TGCGCCAGCAGCTCGGGACTAGCGTCCACAGATACGCAGTATTTT. It codes for CASSSGLASTDTQYF.

This chain connects TRBV7-2 to TRBJ2-1; 7 bases agree with TRBD2. Germline V gives CDR1 SGHTA, CDR2 FQGNSA. The CDR3 extends over 15 amino acids. J gave up 4 bases and V 4 bases, and 7 bases lay outside the gene matches. The CDR3 spells CASSSTGTTYNEQFF. CDR3 in DNA: TGTGCCAGCAGCTCGACCGGGACTACTTACAATGAGCAGTTCTTC.

V and J are TRBV19 and TRBJ1-2, with a possible D match to TRBD1 (5 bases). The CDR3 is 14 amino acids. V lost 3 bases and J lost 0, with 8 bases in between. The germline CDR1 and CDR2 sequences are LNHDA and SQIVND (reference sequence). CDR3 DNA sequence: TGTGCCAGTAGTATCCAGGGTACTAACTATGGCTACACCTTC. Protein product: CASSIQGTNYGYTF.

V is TRBV7-9 and J is TRBJ1-1; unclear D gene. CDR3 length equals 11 residues. The germline V gene encodes CDR1 SEHNR and CDR2 FQNEAQ (reference sequence). The germline V and J ends were trimmed by 5 bases and 7 bases, with 8 bases remaining between them. The CDR3 sequence: CASSRQSEAFF. The CDR3 DNA reads TGTGCCAGCAGCAGGCAGAGTGAAGCTTTCTTT.

This rearrangement joins TRBV11-2 to TRBJ2-7; possibly TRBD2 for D (7 bases). The CDR3 totals 15 residues. Germline V gene lookup returns CDR1 SGHAT and CDR2 FQNNGV. Trimming removed 5 bases at V and 5 bases at J, with 19 bases between. The CDR3 nucleotides read TGTGCCAGCAGCCCTAGGGGGGGCAGTATCGACGAGCAGTACTTC. Translated: CASSPRGGSIDEQYF.

The V and J genes are TRBV18 and TRBJ1-2, with no clear D. Germline V lookup: CDR1 KGHSH, CDR2 LQKENI. CDR3 length: 12 amino acids. Trimming removed 2 bases at V and 7 bases at J, with 8 bases between. CDR3 bases: TGTGCCAGCTCACCAGCCTTAGGTGGCTACACCTTC. Translated, it gives CASSPALGGYTF. The whole variable domain, filled in from reference TRBV18 and TRBJ1-2, reads NAGVMQNPRHLVRRRGQEARLRCSPMKGHSHVYWYRQLPEEGLKFMVYLQKENIIDESGMPKERFSAEFPKEGPSILRIQQVVRGDSAAYFCASSPALGGYTFGSGTRLTVV.

The rearrangement joins TRBV7-9 to TRBJ1-6; a possible D gene is TRBD1 (5 bases). The length of the CDR3 is 15 residues. V lost 4 bases, J lost 6 bases, and 13 bases lay in between. Looked up from germline, CDR1 is SEHNR and CDR2 is FQNEAQ (reference sequence). The CDR3 nucleotides are TGTGCCAGCAGCTCGCGGGGCATCGCTAATTCACCCCTCCACTTT. This translates into CASSSRGIANSPLHF.

This clone occurred once. The chain has TRBV6-1 and TRBJ1-4; D remains unclear. The CDR3 sequence is 14 residues long. V was pared by 1 base and J by 8 bases, with 11 bases between. Germline CDR1 is MNHNS and CDR2 is SASEGT. CDR3 sequence: CASSEGGSIEKLFF. CDR3 bases: TGTGCCAGCAGTGAAGGTGGAAGCATCGAAAAACTGTTTTTT.